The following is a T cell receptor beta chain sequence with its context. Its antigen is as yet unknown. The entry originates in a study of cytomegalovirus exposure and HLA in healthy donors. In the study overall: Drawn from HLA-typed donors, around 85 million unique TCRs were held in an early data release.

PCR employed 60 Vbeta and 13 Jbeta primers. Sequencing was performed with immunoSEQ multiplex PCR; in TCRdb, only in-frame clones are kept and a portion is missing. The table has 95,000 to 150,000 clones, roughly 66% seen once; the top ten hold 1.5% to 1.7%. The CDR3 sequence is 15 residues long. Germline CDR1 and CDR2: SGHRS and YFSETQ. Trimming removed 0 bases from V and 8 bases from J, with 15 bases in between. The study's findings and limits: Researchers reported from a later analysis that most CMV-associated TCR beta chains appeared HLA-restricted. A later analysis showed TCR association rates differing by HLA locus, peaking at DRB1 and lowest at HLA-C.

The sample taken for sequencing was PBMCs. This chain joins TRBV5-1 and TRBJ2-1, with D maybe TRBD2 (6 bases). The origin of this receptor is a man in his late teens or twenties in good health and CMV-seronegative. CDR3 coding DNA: TGCGCCAGCAGCTTGGGTACGACTAGAGTCGATGAGCAGTTCTTC. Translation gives CASSLGTTRVDEQFF.